The subject of this entry is one T cell receptor (beta chain). In TCRdb, the RT-PCR reads were re-called with MiXCR into one record per CDR3 protein. The sample consists of about 240,000 distinct CDR3 sequences, 10% to 15% of them appearing once. Trimming at V came to 6 bases and at J to 6 bases, leaving 11 bases not matched to a gene. Germline CDR1 and CDR2: DFQATT and SNEGSKA (reference sequence). The CDR3 consists of 15 residues. The data stem from a study of response to subunit inactivated influenza vaccine. The rearrangement joins TRBV20-1 to TRBJ2-3; 11 bases line up with TRBD2. The sequence came from a man aged 45-65 years who received an inactivated influenza vaccine. Sequences were derived from non-naive T cells sorted from PBMCs, sampled 14 days before vaccination. CDR3 sequence: CSARTLAGGPDTQYF. The CDR3 DNA reads as TGCAGTGCCCGGACCCTAGCGGGGGGACCGGATACGCAGTATTTT.